The present entry profiles one T cell receptor (beta chain) with its context. What it binds is not known. This sample is part of a study of T cell responses to AZD1222 COVID-19 vaccine. Study results and limitations: Receipt of two AZD1222 doses was followed by a rise in Spike-specific TCR breadth and depth.

The method was immunoSEQ multiplex PCR; TCRdb's version includes in-frame clones alone and lacks a portion of them. This table holds about 140,000 clones, 70% to 90% found once. Trimming removed 0 bases at V and 12 bases at J, with 9 bases between. This CDR3 spans 11 amino acids. The germline gives CDR1 DFQATT, CDR2 SNEGSKA (reference sequence). This chain connects TRBV20-1 to TRBJ1-5, with D unclear. This material consisted of peripheral blood, taken 28 days after the second dose of the MenACWY control vaccine. The source is an adult who received the MenACWY meningococcal vaccine as a control. CDR3 sequence (DNA): TGCAGTGCTAGAGATCGGGTAATCCAGCATTTT. Protein product: CSARDRVIQHF.